These 6 T cell receptor beta chains share one sample of origin, sequenced in a study of OX40 agonist ivuxolimab in advanced cancers. Profiled with immunoSEQ multiplex PCR; TCRdb holds only in-frame clones, not every one. Found here are 40,000 to 65,000 clones, approximately 88% of them singletons; the top ten hold roughly 4.2%. The starting material was CD4+ or CD8+ T cells sorted from blood, obtained in a trial of the OX40 agonist ivuxolimab. These receptor sequences come from an adult with an advanced solid tumor such as melanoma, head and neck, liver or kidney cancer.

As DNA, the CDR3 is TGTGCCAGCAGCAAATACAGGGGTGGTGAAGCTTTCTTT. Encoded protein: CASSKYRGGEAFF. The genes are TRBV11-2 and TRBJ1-1, with 7 nucleotides matching TRBD1. Germline CDR1 and CDR2: SGHAT and FQNNGV. V shed 5 bases and J 7 bases; nucleotides not matched to a gene: 7. The CDR3 is 13 residues long.

Comment on this clone: A junction end diverges from the germline sequence, so it may reflect a read error. The V and J genes are TRBV7-3 and TRBJ2-7, with a tentative D call TRBD2 (6 bases). This CDR3 contains 15 residues. Germline CDR1 and CDR2: SGHTA and FQGTGA. The CDR3 reads CASSLTLAAGNEQYF. Written as DNA, the CDR3 is TGTGCCAGCAGCCTAACGTTAGCGGCAGGAAACGAGCAGTACTTC.

The chain employs TRBV6-1 and TRBJ2-3; D is ambiguous. The CDR3 loop spans 13 amino acids. V lost 4 bases to trimming and J lost 2 bases, with 7 bases between them. The germline V gene encodes CDR1 MNHNS and CDR2 SASEGT. The CDR3 region has the DNA TGTGCCAGCAGTGGGGTGTACACAGATACGCAGTATTTT. It translates to CASSGVYTDTQYF.

The genes are TRBV27 and TRBJ1-1, with D hard to call. Per germline, CDR1 MNHEY and CDR2 SMNVEV (reference sequence). This CDR3 spans 14 amino acids. V gave up 1 base and J gave up 0 bases, with 6 bases separating them. This chain's CDR3 is CASSLLGLNTEAFF. The CDR3 DNA reads as TGTGCCAGCAGTTTATTAGGGCTGAACACTGAAGCTTTCTTT.

The rearrangement uses TRBV6-5 and TRBJ2-7; D uncertain. The CDR3 has 13 amino acids. The germline V and J ends were trimmed by 6 bases and 0 bases, with 9 bases remaining between them. The V gene's germline CDR1 is MNHEY and CDR2 SVGAGI. The DNA of the CDR3 is TGTGCCAGCAGCCAATTTAACTCCTACGAGCAGTACTTC. This translates into CASSQFNSYEQYF.

This chain joins TRBV6-1 and TRBJ2-3; D is uncertain. Germline-derived CDR1 and CDR2 are MNHNS and SASEGT. V was clipped by 2 bases and J by 6 bases, with 12 bases between them. The CDR3 is 14 residues long. The CDR3 DNA follows: TGTGCCAGCAGTGAACAGTCTAGATCGGATACGCAGTATTTT. This encodes CASSEQSRSDTQYF.